Listed here is a single T cell receptor beta chain. Antigen unknown. The data were obtained in a study of T cell responses to AZD1222 COVID-19 vaccine. The CDR3 has 15 amino acids. Trimming at V came to 5 bases and at J to 8 bases, leaving 5 bases not matched to a gene. CDR1 and CDR2 (germline): MNHEY, SMNVEV (reference sequence). Assay used: immunoSEQ multiplex PCR; TCRdb lists only in-frame clones, some missing. The sample comprises some 130,000 clones, 90% of which are singletons, and 6.9% rests with the top ten. General study results and limits: Nearly half of the spike-specific TCRs reportedly recognize variant regions that carry no mutations.

The V gene is TRBV27, the J gene TRBJ1-6, with 11 bases aligning to TRBD1. This material consisted of peripheral blood, taken on day 0 of AZD1222 vaccination. The sequence came from an adult in good health. CDR3 sequence (DNA): TGTGCCAGCAGTCCACCGGGACAGGGGGATTCACCCCTCCACTTT. It codes for CASSPPGQGDSPLHF.